This passage covers 18 T cell receptor beta chains from one sample sequenced in a study of blood T cell repertoires in COVID-19. The data were produced by immunoSEQ multiplex PCR, yet TCRdb's version contains in-frame clones alone and is incomplete. Of tens of thousands of clones in the sample, under 85% are singletons; the top ten hold less than 8%. What was sequenced was peripheral blood. These receptors all stem from a man aged 60 to 75 with active COVID-19.

This clone was detected only a few times. The rearrangement uses TRBV6-2 or TRBV6-3 and TRBJ2-2; D might be TRBD1 (6 bases). The V end lost 5 bases, the J end lost 3 bases, and 10 bases lay between the germline ends. Looked up from germline, CDR1 is MNHEY and CDR2 is SVGEGT. The CDR3 runs to 14 residues. Written as DNA, the CDR3 is TGTGCCAGCAGTGCCCAGGGGTACACCGGGGAGCTGTTTTTT. This encodes CASSAQGYTGELFF.

The J gene is TRBJ2-7, the V gene TRBV2; D is possibly TRBD2 (5 bases). Trimming left V 6 bases short and J 3 bases short, with 12 bases between. Germline V CDR1 and CDR2: SNHLY, FYNNEI. The CDR3 is 13 amino acids. The CDR3 protein is CASRISRDYEQYF. CDR3 in DNA: TGTGCCAGCAGAATTTCTCGGGACTACGAGCAGTACTTC.

This clone was detected once. The chain links TRBV4-3 to TRBJ1-4; 9 bases line up with TRBD1. This CDR3 spans 14 amino acids. The germline gives CDR1 LGHNA, CDR2 YSLEER. V lost 3 bases to trimming and J lost 8 bases; unmatched junction nucleotides: 4. The CDR3 is CASSQGTGYEKLFF. The CDR3, as DNA: TGCGCCAGCAGCCAGGGGACAGGGTACGAAAAACTGTTTTTT.

The CDR3 region is CASSLVGGNQPQHF. In DNA, the CDR3 is TGCGCCAGCAGCTTGGTTGGAGGGAATCAGCCCCAGCATTTT. The V call is TRBV5-1, the J call TRBJ1-5; the D is unclear. Between the trimmed V and J ends, which lost 0 bases and 4 bases, there was a span of 8 bases. The length of the CDR3 is 14 residues. The germline V gene encodes CDR1 SGHRS and CDR2 YFSETQ.

This sequence joins TRBV10-3 and TRBJ2-5, with D unclear. The CDR3 sequence is 13 residues long. Germline CDR1 reads ENHRY; CDR2 reads SYGVKD. The germline V and J ends were trimmed by 4 bases and 4 bases, with 10 bases remaining between them. The chain's CDR3 is CAISGNSGETQYF. Written as DNA, the CDR3 is TGTGCCATCAGTGGGAACAGTGGAGAGACCCAGTACTTC.

This clone was seen once. The gene calls are TRBV27 and TRBJ1-2, with D possibly being TRBD1 (5 bases). Germline V CDR1 and CDR2: MNHEY, SMNVEV (reference sequence). Between the trimmed V and J ends, which lost 0 bases and 6 bases, there was a span of 11 bases. The CDR3 runs 14 residues. The CDR3 protein is CASSLSPGQNGYTF. The CDR3 coding sequence is TGTGCCAGCAGTTTATCTCCAGGGCAAAATGGCTACACCTTC.

V and J are TRBV28 and TRBJ1-1; possibly TRBD1 for D (5 bases). Germline CDR1 MDHEN, CDR2 SYDVKM. This CDR3 region has 13 residues. Trimming cost V 5 bases and J 2 bases, with 9 bases left between them. The CDR3 sequence: CASSGGINTEAFF. In nucleotides, the CDR3 is TGTGCCAGCAGTGGGGGGATTAACACTGAAGCTTTCTTT.

This rearrangement joins TRBV5-6 to TRBJ2-5; D unclear. The ends were cut back, 1 base at V and 4 bases at J, with 8 bases in the middle. The CDR3 is 13 residues long. The V gene's germline CDR1 is SGHDT and CDR2 YYEEEE. The DNA for the CDR3 is TGTGCCAGCAGCTTGTCGGTGGTAGAGACCCAGTACTTC. This codes for CASSLSVVETQYF.

In this sample, this clone turned up once. This chain links TRBV5-1 with TRBJ2-3, with D perhaps TRBD2 (6 bases). Trimming stripped 4 bases from V and 2 bases from J, with 11 bases between. In germline, CDR1 is SGHRS, CDR2 YFSETQ. The CDR3 totals 14 residues. CDR3 sequence: CASSRDSNTDTQYF. CDR3 DNA: TGCGCCAGCAGCCGGGACTCGAACACAGATACGCAGTATTTT. The full variable domain, completed using reference TRBV5-1 and TRBJ2-3, is KAGVTQTPRYLIKTRGQQVTLSCSPISGHRSVSWYQQTPGQGLQFLFEYFSETQRNKGNFPGRFSGRQFSNSRSEMNVSTLELGDSALYLCASSRDSNTDTQYFGPGTRLTVL.

This chain uses TRBV28 with TRBJ2-5; perhaps TRBD1 as D (6 bases). The CDR3 covers 15 residues. Germline CDR1 and CDR2: MDHEN and SYDVKM. Trimming removed 4 bases at V and 6 bases at J, with 18 bases between. The CDR3 is CASSSGAPQGKTQYF. The CDR3 coding sequence is TGTGCCAGCAGTTCGGGTGCACCCCAGGGGAAGACCCAGTACTTC. The whole variable domain, filled in from reference TRBV28 and TRBJ2-5, reads DVKVTQSSRYLVKRTGEKVFLECVQDMDHENMFWYRQDPGLGLRLIYFSYDVKMKEKGDIPEGYSVSREKKERFSLILESASTNQTSMYLCASSSGAPQGKTQYFGPGTRLLVL.

This clone has just one count. The chain is built from TRBV29-1 and TRBJ2-2, with TRBD2 matching over 7 bases. The CDR3 spans 13 residues. J gave up 5 bases and V 7 bases, and 7 bases lay outside the gene matches. Germline V gene sequence: CDR1 SQVTM, CDR2 ANQGSEA. CDR3 sequence reads: CSAEREWTGELFF. The DNA for the CDR3 is TGCAGCGCCGAGCGGGAATGGACCGGGGAGCTGTTTTTT.

This rearrangement joins TRBV29-1 to TRBJ2-7, with D hard to call. The CDR3 covers 12 residues. Per the germline V gene, CDR1 is SQVTM and CDR2 is ANQGSEA. The V end lost 4 bases, the J end lost 2 bases, and 9 bases lay between the germline ends. CDR3 amino acids: CSVVDKTYEQYF. The CDR3 coding sequence is TGCAGCGTTGTCGACAAAACCTACGAGCAGTACTTC.

The CDR3 DNA sequence: TGTGCCACCAGTGAACTCGGACAGGGAACTGAAAAACTGTTTTTT. This codes for CATSELGQGTEKLFF. The chain carries TRBV24-1 and TRBJ1-4, with TRBD1 matching 8 bases. V gave up 4 bases and J gave up 7 bases; unmatched junction bases: 7. The CDR3 has 15 amino acids. Germline V gene data show CDR1 as KGHDR and CDR2 as SFDVKD.

This chain uses TRBV7-2 with TRBJ2-3; tentatively, D is TRBD2 (6 bases). This CDR3 spans 19 amino acids. Looked up from germline, CDR1 is SGHTA and CDR2 is FQGNSA. Trimming took off 6 bases at V and 4 bases at J, with 29 bases between the two ends. CDR3 DNA: TGTGCCAGCAGTCGGAAACCCGGGAGCCGAGGAGGTTCGCCAGATACGCAGTATTTT. Its protein is CASSRKPGSRGGSPDTQYF.

This chain joins TRBV29-1 and TRBJ2-7; 7 nucleotides line up with TRBD2. This CDR3 contains 11 residues. Germline CDR1 and CDR2: SQVTM and ANQGSEA. Trimming cost V 4 bases and J 4 bases; bases outside gene matches: 1. The CDR3 DNA follows: TGCAGCGTTGGGGGGGGATACGAGCAGTACTTC. This encodes CSVGGGYEQYF.

The chain employs TRBV4-1 and TRBJ1-1; no firm D call. Germline V CDR1 and CDR2: MGHRA, YSYEKL. With 3 bases removed from V and 0 bases from J, the gap between germline ends came to 8 bases. The CDR3 sequence is 14 residues long. CDR3 sequence: CASSHQTVNTEAFF. CDR3 DNA: TGCGCCAGCAGCCACCAGACTGTGAACACTGAAGCTTTCTTT.

This chain links TRBV6-1 with TRBJ1-5; D may be TRBD1 (6 bases). The germline CDR1 and CDR2 sequences are MNHNS and SASEGT. The CDR3 consists of 14 residues. Between the trimmed V and J ends, which lost 2 bases and 1 base, there was a span of 6 bases. The CDR3 sequence: CASSEQGSNQPQHF. The CDR3 region has the DNA TGTGCCAGCAGTGAACAGGGGAGCAATCAGCCCCAGCATTTT.

This chain joins TRBV6-6 and TRBJ2-1, with D tentatively TRBD1 (5 bases). CDR3 size: 12 residues. Trimming stripped 6 bases from V and 7 bases from J, with 10 bases between. Germline V gene sequence: CDR1 MNHNY, CDR2 SVGAGI (reference sequence). Here the CDR3 DNA reads TGTGCCAGCAGCCTACAGGTGAATGAGCAGTTCTTC. Translation: CASSLQVNEQFF.